The T cell receptor (beta chain) described here comes from a study of CD8+CD57+ T cells in acquired aplastic anemia. Whole-study context: Quantities of DNA derived from sorted CD4+ and CD8+ cells averaged 3.2 ug. Among healthy donors, CD4+ cells averaged approximately 10 million reads. Study-level points and caveats: The number of CD8+ CDR3 sequences shared by patients and controls was twenty-nine.

Worth noting for this clonotype: The antigen remains unidentified.

Germline V CDR1 and CDR2: MGHDK, SYGVNS. Trimming took 6 bases from V and 5 from J; bases not matched to a gene: 11. CDR3 length: 15 amino acids. Genomic DNA served as template for TCR beta VDJ and CDR3 profiling. In TCRdb, the reads were re-called with MiXCR into one record per CDR3 protein. The sample records about 180,000 distinct CDR3 sequences, 45% to 50% being singletons. The source of this sequence is a human donor in good health. The rearrangement links TRBV25-1 to TRBJ2-3, with 7 bases that match TRBD1. The specimen sequenced was sorted CD4+, CD8+, or CD8+CD57+ T cells (not recorded which) from PBMCs. The CDR3 DNA reads as TGTGCCAGCAGCCCCACTGGGCAGGGGGTAGATACGCAGTATTTT. Its translation is CASSPTGQGVDTQYF.